A single sample gave rise to the 18 T cell receptor beta chains below, sequenced in a study of cytomegalovirus exposure and HLA in healthy donors. PCR involved 60 Vbeta and 13 Jbeta primers. Sequencing used immunoSEQ multiplex PCR; TCRdb keeps in-frame clones, though not all of them. The repertoire holds roughly 220,000 clones, with 82% as singletons. Sequences were obtained from PBMCs. The origin of the receptors is a woman in her 40s in good health and CMV-seronegative.

V and J are TRBV15 and TRBJ1-2, with unresolved D. The CDR3 has 13 residues. Deletions cut 0 bases from V and 5 bases from J, with 7 bases between. Germline V gene lookup returns CDR1 LNHNV and CDR2 YYDKDF (reference sequence). For the CDR3, the DNA is TGTGCCACCAGCAGAGATGGAGTATATGGCTACACCTTC. It encodes CATSRDGVYGYTF. Based on the CDR3 plus reference TRBV15 and TRBJ1-2, the full variable domain is DAMVIQNPRYQVTQFGKPVTLSCSQTLNHNVMYWYQQKSSQAPKLLFHYYDKDFNNEADTPDNFQSRRPNTSFCFLDIRSPGLGDTAMYLCATSRDGVYGYTFGSGTRLTVV.

The V gene is TRBV27, the J gene TRBJ2-2, with D perhaps given as TRBD1 or TRBD2 (6 bases each). Germline V gene data show CDR1 as MNHEY and CDR2 as SMNVEV (reference sequence). The length of the CDR3 is 14 residues. V dropped 10 bases and J dropped 2 bases, with 14 bases sitting between them. CDR3 nucleotide sequence: TGTGCCACCAGGGGACTGATAAACACCGGGGAGCTGTTTTTT. This codes for CATRGLINTGELFF.

The V gene is TRBV5-4, the J gene TRBJ1-1; D gene ambiguous. Germline V gene data show CDR1 as SGHNT and CDR2 as YYREEE (reference sequence). There are 15 residues in the CDR3. V dropped 4 bases and J dropped 0 bases, with 13 bases sitting between them. CDR3 nucleotide sequence: TGTGCCAGCAGCCCGGCCCAGCGTCTGAACACTGAAGCTTTCTTT. This encodes CASSPAQRLNTEAFF.

The genes are TRBV15 and TRBJ2-7; 11 nucleotides align to TRBD2. The CDR3 length is 17 residues. Germline CDR1 LNHNV, CDR2 YYDKDF (reference sequence). V shed 3 bases, J shed 6 bases, and the junction held 13 bases outside the gene matches. The CDR3 reads CATSSIPIAGGPVEQYF. Here the CDR3 DNA reads TGTGCCACCAGCAGCATTCCCATAGCGGGAGGGCCGGTCGAGCAGTACTTC.

The V call is TRBV28, the J call TRBJ1-5; no clear D gene. Germline V gene sequence: CDR1 MDHEN, CDR2 SYDVKM. V was clipped by 6 bases and J by 7 bases, with 13 bases between them. CDR3 length: 13 residues. The CDR3 region is CASRLARNQPQHF. As DNA, the CDR3 is TGTGCCAGCAGACTAGCTAGGAACCAGCCCCAGCATTTT.

This clone showed up just a few times. The chain joins TRBV5-6 to TRBJ2-7; 7 positions agree with TRBD2. Germline V lookup: CDR1 SGHDT, CDR2 YYEEEE. The CDR3 sequence is 15 residues long. Trimming at V came to 2 bases and at J to 3 bases, leaving 8 bases not matched to a gene. CDR3 in DNA: TGTGCCAGCAGCTTTCTTCCTAGCGGCGGCTACGAGCAGTACTTC. The encoded protein is CASSFLPSGGYEQYF.

This chain uses TRBV27 with TRBJ2-2; no definite D call. This CDR3 is 16 amino acids long. Trimming removed 4 bases at V and 4 bases at J, with 16 bases between. The germline V gene encodes CDR1 MNHEY and CDR2 SMNVEV (reference sequence). The CDR3 region has the DNA TGTGCCAGCAGTTCCCCCTATCAGCGTGGCACCGGGGAGCTGTTTTTT. It is translated as CASSSPYQRGTGELFF.

V and J are TRBV10-2 and TRBJ1-1; 7 positions agree with TRBD1. The CDR3 runs to 13 residues. V was clipped by 8 bases and J by 4 bases; unmatched bases: 7. In germline, CDR1 is WSHSY, CDR2 SAAADI. CDR3 sequence: CASGRQGGTEAFF. The CDR3 DNA reads as TGCGCCAGCGGTAGACAGGGTGGCACTGAAGCTTTCTTT.

This clone was counted once. The V gene is TRBV29-1, the J gene TRBJ1-5, with 10 bases that match TRBD1. Losses at the gene ends were 7 bases for V and 5 bases for J; bases not matched to a gene: 2. Germline loops: CDR1 SQVTM, CDR2 ANQGSEA. CDR3 length equals 12 residues. The CDR3 DNA reads as TGCAGCGCCGGGACAGGGGATCAGCCCCAGCATTTT. This translates into CSAGTGDQPQHF.

Turning to this clone: At one end the junction does not follow the germline gene, possibly because of a read error. V usage is TRBV6-1 and J usage is TRBJ2-7, with D possibly matching TRBD1 (5 bases). The germline gives CDR1 MNHNS, CDR2 SASEGT. The CDR3 has 14 amino acids. CDR3 protein: CASSDRGYSYAQYF. CDR3 in DNA: TGTGCCAGCAGTGATAGGGGTTACTCCTACGCGCAGTACTTC.

This clone came up once. The rearrangement uses TRBV19 and TRBJ1-5; a possible D gene is TRBD1 (5 bases). V lost 5 bases and J lost 11, with 19 bases in between. This CDR3 is built from 14 residues. Looked up from germline, CDR1 is LNHDA and CDR2 is SQIVND (reference sequence). This CDR3 is CASSRSRGGLSQHF. The CDR3 DNA reads as TGTGCCAGTAGTCGGTCCCGTGGGGGACTGTCCCAGCATTTT.

CDR3 amino acids: CASSGTGRNTEAFF. The CDR3 DNA sequence: TGTGCCAGCAGCGGGACAGGGAGGAACACTGAAGCTTTCTTT. This chain links TRBV2 with TRBJ1-1; 9 bases are a match to TRBD1. J gave up 1 base and V 6 bases, and 3 bases lay outside the gene matches. Germline loops: CDR1 SNHLY, CDR2 FYNNEI. The CDR3 runs 14 residues.

The rearrangement links TRBV12-2 to TRBJ2-5; the table assigns TRBD2, which was not confirmed against the DNA. TRBV12-2 is annotated as a pseudogene. This CDR3 has 14 amino acids. This CDR3 reads CATGLADHQETQYF. The CDR3 DNA reads as TGTGCAACCGGACTAGCGGACCACCAAGAGACCCAGTACTTC.

The chain joins TRBV5-1 to TRBJ2-1; 7 bases map to TRBD2. Germline lookup yields CDR1 SGHRS and CDR2 YFSETQ. V lost 0 bases to trimming and J lost 6 bases; unmatched junction nucleotides: 6. The CDR3 consists of 15 residues. CDR3 nucleotides: TGCGCCAGCAGCTTGGGGGGAGGGGAGCGCAATGAGCAGTTCTTC. Its translation is CASSLGGGERNEQFF. The full variable domain, rest sourced from reference TRBV5-1 and TRBJ2-1, is KAGVTQTPRYLIKTRGQQVTLSCSPISGHRSVSWYQQTPGQGLQFLFEYFSETQRNKGNFPGRFSGRQFSNSRSEMNVSTLELGDSALYLCASSLGGGERNEQFFGPGTRLTVL.

The genes are TRBV27 and TRBJ1-1, with 7 bases identical to TRBD1. Unmatched junction bases numbered 12, after V lost 0 bases and J lost 5 bases. CDR3 length: 17 residues. Germline assignment: CDR1 MNHEY and CDR2 SMNVEV (reference sequence). As DNA, the CDR3 is TGTGCCAGCAGTTTATCGGTAGCGACAGGGAGAGGGACTGAAGCTTTCTTT. This encodes CASSLSVATGRGTEAFF.

This clone occurred once. This sample includes further DNA sequences coding for the same CDR3. The chain links TRBV9 to TRBJ1-1; D call uncertain. The germline V gene has CDR1 SGDLS and CDR2 YYNGEE. The germline V and J ends were trimmed by 0 bases and 5 bases, with 14 bases remaining between them. The CDR3 consists of 15 residues. CDR3 sequence reads: CASSVVPSFLTEAFF. The CDR3 bases are TGTGCCAGCAGCGTAGTCCCTTCGTTTTTAACTGAAGCTTTCTTT.

The V gene is TRBV7-6, the J gene TRBJ2-2; the D gene is possibly TRBD1 (6 bases). CDR3 length: 15 amino acids. V was clipped by 7 bases and J by 2 bases, with 14 bases between them. Germline CDR1 reads SGHVS; CDR2 reads FNYEAQ. This chain's CDR3 is CASKPGTLNTGELFF. CDR3 DNA: TGTGCCAGCAAGCCTGGGACACTTAACACCGGGGAGCTGTTTTTT.

A word on this clone: The CDR3 does not end in the conserved phenylalanine or tryptophan, so this is likely a read error. V usage is TRBV27 and J usage is TRBJ2-7; D is possibly TRBD1 (6 bases). Germline V gene sequence: CDR1 MNHEY, CDR2 SMNVEV (reference sequence). The germline V and J ends were trimmed by 5 bases and 6 bases, with 8 bases remaining between them. This CDR3 has 11 amino acids. CDR3 coding DNA: TGTGCCAGCAGTCTCAGGGGCGAGCAGTACCTC. Translating gives CASSLRGEQYL.